A single sample is the source of the 24 T cell receptor beta chains below, sequenced in a study of T cell responses to AZD1222 COVID-19 vaccine. This table comes from immunoSEQ multiplex PCR, and its TCRdb copy is limited to in-frame clones, with some not included. The table shows around 120,000 clones, with about 88% occurring only once. The sequenced sample was peripheral blood, obtained on day 0 of AZD1222 vaccination. The receptors here all came from an adult in good health.

The V call is TRBV3-1 (or the pseudogene TRBV3-2), the J call TRBJ2-7; no definite D call. The germline V gene encodes CDR1 LGHDT and CDR2 YNNKEL (reference sequence). V lost 4 bases, J lost 3 bases, and 10 bases lay in between. This CDR3 comprises 13 residues. The DNA of the CDR3 is TGTGCCAGCAGCCCGACACGTAACTACGAGCAGTACTTC. Protein product: CASSPTRNYEQYF.

The rearrangement uses TRBV7-6 and TRBJ1-3; 10 bases agree with TRBD1. CDR1 and CDR2 from the germline V gene are SGHVS and FNYEAQ. The CDR3 covers 21 residues. V was pared by 4 bases and J by 1 base, with 19 bases of the junction left unmatched. CDR3 sequence: CASSSFSLGQGVYSSGNTIYF. As DNA, the CDR3 is TGTGCCAGCAGCTCCTTTTCCCTAGGACAGGGGGTCTACTCTTCTGGAAACACCATATATTTT.

The chain uses TRBV5-8 and TRBJ1-6; 10 bases are a match to TRBD1. There are 14 residues in the CDR3. Trimming removed 2 bases from V and 10 bases from J; junction bases left unmatched: 3. Per germline, CDR1 SGHTS and CDR2 YDEGEE. Written as DNA, the CDR3 is TGTGCCAGCAGCTTCGGACAGGGGGGATCACCCCTCCACTTT. Its translation: CASSFGQGGSPLHF.

This chain links TRBV29-1 with TRBJ1-1; D remains unclear. With 3 bases removed from V and 6 bases from J, the gap between germline ends came to 8 bases. CDR1 and CDR2 (germline): SQVTM, ANQGSEA. CDR3 length: 11 residues. CDR3 residues: CSVEPGSEAFF. In DNA form, the CDR3 reads TGCAGCGTTGAGCCGGGTTCTGAAGCTTTCTTT.

This chain connects TRBV5-1 to TRBJ2-7; 7 nucleotides match TRBD2. Germline CDR1 and CDR2: SGHRS and YFSETQ. CDR3 length equals 15 residues. V gave up 0 bases and J gave up 5 bases; unmatched junction bases: 8. The CDR3 loop is CASSLVGGGLDEQYF. Here the CDR3 DNA reads TGCGCCAGCAGCTTGGTCGGGGGAGGGCTAGACGAGCAGTACTTC.

The genes are TRBV5-1 and TRBJ2-5, with 8 bases that match TRBD1. CDR1 is SGHRS, CDR2 YFSETQ, per germline. The J segment lost 4 bases and the V segment lost 2 bases, leaving 4 bases of the junction unmatched. This CDR3 has 14 amino acids. The CDR3 loop is CASSFTGGLETQYF. The CDR3 DNA reads TGCGCCAGCAGCTTCACAGGGGGATTAGAGACCCAGTACTTC.

The chain links TRBV29-1 to TRBJ2-7; 7 bases map to TRBD1. Germline trimming cut 4 bases from V and 0 bases from J; bases unmatched to any gene: 9. The CDR3 contains 15 residues. Per the germline V gene, CDR1 is SQVTM and CDR2 is ANQGSEA. Here the CDR3 DNA reads TGCAGCGTTGGCCTTCCACAGGGGATCTCCTACGAGCAGTACTTC. It yields the protein CSVGLPQGISYEQYF.

The rearrangement links TRBV7-2 to TRBJ2-7, with D unresolved. Germline-derived CDR1 and CDR2 are SGHTA and FQGNSA. Between the trimmed V and J ends, which lost 1 base and 8 bases, there was a span of 12 bases. The CDR3 contains 13 residues. CDR3 sequence: CASSLGSADQQYF. The DNA for the CDR3 is TGTGCCAGCAGCTTAGGGTCGGCGGACCAGCAGTACTTC.

This sequence joins TRBV24-1 and TRBJ2-5; 9 nucleotides line up with TRBD1. Germline V gene lookup returns CDR1 KGHDR and CDR2 SFDVKD. The CDR3 is 17 amino acids. The ends lost 4 bases at V and 2 bases at J; junction bases unmatched: 10. Here the CDR3 DNA reads TGTGCCACCAGTGAACCACAGGGGGCGAGGGTACAAGAGACCCAGTACTTC. Its protein is CATSEPQGARVQETQYF.

A single count supports this clone. The chain links TRBV18 to TRBJ2-1; D gene unclear. Germline CDR1 reads KGHSH; CDR2 reads LQKENI. This CDR3 region has 11 residues. The V end was cut by 5 bases, the J end by 10 bases, with 9 bases between. CDR3 nucleotides: TGTGCCAGCTCATCGACGGGCGAGCAGTTCTTC. Translating it yields CASSSTGEQFF.

The V call is TRBV5-8, the J call TRBJ2-1; TRBD2 matches at 10 bases. This CDR3 comprises 15 residues. The J segment lost 6 bases and the V segment lost 1 base, leaving 4 bases of the junction unmatched. The germline CDR1 and CDR2 sequences are SGHTS and YDEGEE. The CDR3 sequence: CASSLWRTSGNEQFF. CDR3 bases: TGTGCCAGCAGCTTGTGGCGGACTAGCGGCAATGAGCAGTTCTTC.

The chain couples TRBV28 to TRBJ1-1; the match to TRBD1 covers 9 bases. Per germline, CDR1 MDHEN and CDR2 SYDVKM. This CDR3 is built from 14 residues. Trimming cost V 6 bases and J 4 bases; bases outside gene matches: 6. CDR3 region: CASRFTGGSTEAFF. The CDR3 DNA follows: TGTGCCAGCAGATTTACAGGGGGCAGCACTGAAGCTTTCTTT.

This clone showed up just once. V usage is TRBV28 and J usage is TRBJ2-4; D call uncertain. CDR1 is MDHEN and CDR2 is SYDVKM in the germline V gene. Trimming shortened V by 6 bases and J by 12 bases, and 12 bases separated the two germline ends. This CDR3 is 11 amino acids long. CDR3 in amino acids: CASSRAHTQYF. CDR3 in DNA: TGTGCCAGCAGCCGGGCACATACTCAGTACTTC.

V and J are TRBV28 and TRBJ1-6; D is perhaps TRBD1 (5 bases). Germline V gene lookup returns CDR1 MDHEN and CDR2 SYDVKM. The CDR3 runs 13 residues. Between the trimmed V and J ends, which lost 2 bases and 7 bases, there was a span of 6 bases. The CDR3 nucleotides read TGTGCCAGCAGTTTAAAGGGGAATTCACCCCTCCACTTT. Protein: CASSLKGNSPLHF.

The chain links TRBV11-3 to TRBJ2-3; 7 positions agree with TRBD1. The CDR3 spans 15 residues. The junction had 6 bases not matched to a gene; V was cut back by 2 bases and J by 4 bases. CDR1 and CDR2 (germline): SGHNT, YENEEA. This CDR3 is CASSLSPTGADTQYF. CDR3 nucleotides: TGTGCCAGCAGCTTATCCCCTACAGGGGCAGATACGCAGTATTTT.

This chain uses TRBV29-1 with TRBJ2-7; D is ambiguous. The length of the CDR3 is 13 residues. V dropped 5 bases and J dropped 0 bases, with 11 bases sitting between them. CDR1 and CDR2 (germline): SQVTM, ANQGSEA. Here the CDR3 DNA reads TGCAGCGTTCGAACGGTGAGCTCCTACGAGCAGTACTTC. Translated: CSVRTVSSYEQYF.

V usage is TRBV7-3 and J usage is TRBJ2-2, with TRBD2 matching over 7 bases. V trimming: 5 bases; J trimming: 1 base; junction bases outside the gene matches: 4. The CDR3 has 15 amino acids. Germline V gene lookup returns CDR1 SGHTA and CDR2 FQGTGA. CDR3 bases: TGTGCCAGCAGCCCGGGGGGTTTGAACACCGGGGAGCTGTTTTTT. Protein product: CASSPGGLNTGELFF.

The chain carries TRBV28 and TRBJ2-1; 9 bases agree with TRBD2. Trimming removed 3 bases from V and 15 bases from J; junction bases left unmatched: 12. CDR1 and CDR2 from the germline V gene are MDHEN and SYDVKM. The CDR3 has 14 residues. The CDR3 sequence: CASSLPRRLAAPFF. In DNA, the CDR3 is TGTGCCAGCAGTTTGCCCCGTCGACTAGCGGCGCCGTTCTTC.

The gene calls are TRBV5-6 and TRBJ2-5; D is perhaps TRBD2 (6 bases). Trimming pared 4 bases from V and 4 bases from J, leaving 14 bases between. This CDR3 contains 14 residues. The germline V gene encodes CDR1 SGHDT and CDR2 YYEEEE. The CDR3 protein is CASSRPGSRETQYF. Here the CDR3 DNA reads TGTGCCAGCAGCCGCCCCGGGAGTAGAGAGACCCAGTACTTC.

This chain links TRBV10-3 with TRBJ2-5; 8 bases fit TRBD2. The V and J ends lost 8 bases and 2 bases, in that order; junction bases with no gene match: 7. There are 14 residues in the CDR3. The germline CDR1 and CDR2 sequences are ENHRY and SYGVKD. Here the CDR3 DNA reads TGTGCCATCCGAGCGGGAGTGAATCAAGAGACCCAGTACTTC. Translating it yields CAIRAGVNQETQYF.

This chain uses TRBV12-3 or TRBV12-4 with TRBJ1-2; 7 bases line up with TRBD1. V dropped 2 bases and J dropped 5; count of bases not matched to a gene: 2. The CDR3 sequence is 13 residues long. The CDR3 DNA reads as TGTGCCAGCAGTTTAACGACAGGGTATGGCTACACCTTC. Encoded protein: CASSLTTGYGYTF.

The CDR3 DNA sequence: TGTGCCAGCAGCTTAGGGGGCAGGCCACCCCTCCACTTT. Encoded protein: CASSLGGRPPLHF. The chain has TRBV11-2 and TRBJ1-6; TRBD1 might be the D (5 bases). The germline CDR1 and CDR2 sequences are SGHAT and FQNNGV. The CDR3 covers 13 residues. Deletions cut 1 base from V and 11 bases from J, with 9 bases between.

This clone has a single count. Germline is not matched at one junction end, which may reflect a read error. The chain links TRBV10-1 to TRBJ2-7; 11 bases map to TRBD1. CDR1 and CDR2 (germline): WNHNN, SYGVQD (reference sequence). This CDR3 region has 14 residues. In nucleotides, the CDR3 is TGCGCCAGCGGGACAGGGGGAAGCTCCTACGAGCAATACTTC. This sequence encodes CASGTGGSSYEQYF.

This chain links TRBV10-3 with TRBJ2-5, with D possibly matching TRBD2 (6 bases). In germline, CDR1 is ENHRY, CDR2 SYGVKD. The CDR3 is 11 amino acids. V was trimmed by 10 bases and J by 1 base, leaving 7 bases between them. This CDR3 is CATGGQETQYF. CDR3 sequence (DNA): TGTGCCACCGGGGGCCAAGAGACCCAGTACTTC.